This T cell receptor beta chain was captured by sequencing in a study of T cells in Graves' hyperthyroidism and ophthalmopathy. Across the whole study: Peripheral blood draws took place at initial diagnosis, ahead of any treatment. Broader study findings: Among clonotypes expanded in thyroid above 0.001, most were also found in blood. A model of 13 V-J features distinguished ophthalmopathy from stable hyperthyroidism.

This clonotype was detected only a few times. Its cognate antigen is unknown. TCR beta CDR3 regions were amplified from RNA. The TCR CDR3 first-round RT-PCR relied on the HTBI primer set. One entry per CDR3 protein results from TCRdb running MiXCR on the multiplex PCR reads. The repertoire holds approximately 870,000 distinct CDR3 sequences, with around 38% as singletons. Used for diagnoses were clinical symptoms, serum thyroxine and TRAb, thyroid ultrasound and orbital computed tomography. The source of this sequence is a young man with Graves' hyperthyroidism. Sequencing was done on a sample of blood.

The CDR3 region is CASSPWTSYGYTF. CDR3 nucleotides: TGTGCCAGCAGCCCCTGGACGTCCTATGGCTACACCTTC. The chain joins TRBV5-8 to TRBJ1-2; D is uncertain. V lost 4 bases to trimming and J lost 4 bases, with 11 bases between them. The CDR3 has 13 residues. Germline V lookup: CDR1 SGHTS, CDR2 YDEGEE.